This TCR beta chain derives from a study of graft-versus-host responses after intestinal transplantation. Study-wide context: Isolated intestinal, liver-intestinal, or multivisceral transplants had been given to the recipients. Tacrolimus and steroids were given for two to three years to all recipients after anti-thymocyte globulin induction.

With respect to this clone: The antigen remains unidentified. Mismatch with germline at one junction end may stem from a read error.

CDR1 and CDR2 (germline): SSHAT, FNYEAQ (reference sequence). The CDR3 has 17 residues. Study-wide results and limits: Across patients carrying graft-donor T cell macrochimerism, allografts held high graft-versus-host to host-versus-graft clonal ratios.

Sequencing was performed with immunoSEQ multiplex PCR; in TCRdb, only in-frame clones are kept and a portion is missing. In the table there are about 70,000 clones, nearly 90% of which are singletons. The chain links TRBV7-7 to TRBJ2-1; 10 positions match TRBD1. The source of this sequence is a human donor who was the organ donor for an intestinal transplant. The material was unstimulated CD8+ T cells sorted from spleen or lymph node cells, obtained before transplant. The CDR3 DNA sequence: TGTGCTAGCAGCTCCGGCCCCGGGACAGGGGTGGTCGATGAGCAGTTCTTC. This sequence encodes CASSSGPGTGVVDEQFF.